The clone carrying this T cell receptor beta chain was seen only once. This specimen comes from a study of blood T cell repertoires in COVID-19. The CDR3 covers 13 residues. The trim removed 6 bases at V and 3 bases at J, leaving 4 bases unmatched. TCRdb's table, derived via immunoSEQ multiplex PCR, lists solely in-frame clones and lacks some. The sample consists of about 150,000 clones, 80% to 90% of them appearing once. This TCR was recovered from a woman aged 70-85 years with acute or convalescent COVID-19. The chain joins TRBV12-3 or TRBV12-4 to TRBJ2-7, with TRBD1 identical over 8 bases. Sequencing input: peripheral blood. The CDR3 sequence is CASSHGQGYEQYF. CDR3 DNA: TGTGCCAGCAGCCACGGACAGGGCTACGAGCAGTACTTC.